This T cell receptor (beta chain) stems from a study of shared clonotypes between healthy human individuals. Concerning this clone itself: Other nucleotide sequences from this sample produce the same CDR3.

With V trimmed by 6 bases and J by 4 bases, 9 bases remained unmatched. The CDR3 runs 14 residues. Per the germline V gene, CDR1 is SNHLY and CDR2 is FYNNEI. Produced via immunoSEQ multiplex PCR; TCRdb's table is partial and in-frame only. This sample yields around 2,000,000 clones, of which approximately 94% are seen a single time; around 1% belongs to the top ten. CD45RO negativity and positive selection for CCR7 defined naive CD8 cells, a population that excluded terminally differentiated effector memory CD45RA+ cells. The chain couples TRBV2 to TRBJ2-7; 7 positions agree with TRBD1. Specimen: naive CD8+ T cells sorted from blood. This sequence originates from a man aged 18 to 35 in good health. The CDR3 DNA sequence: TGTGCCAGCAGGGGATTGGCAGGGGGTTACGAGCAGTACTTC. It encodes CASRGLAGGYEQYF.